These T cell receptor beta chains were read from a single sample in a study of blood T cells in healthy people across ages. TCRdb reanalysed the 5' RACE reads using MiXCR and keeps one entry per CDR3 protein. The sample records 1.5 million to 2 million distinct CDR3 sequences, about 50% being singletons. What was sequenced was blood. These receptors all come from a woman between 40 and 55 years old in good health. The CDR3 runs from the conserved cysteine through the conserved F or W. D genes are given only for firm matches. Where a row states a size, it is once, few, many or the class of an expanded clone; other rows omit it.

TRBV27,TRBD1,.,TRBJ1-2,CASSLWGTTGASYGYTF,TGTGCCAGCAGTTTATGGGGAACGACAGGGGCGTCCTATGGCTACACCTTC
TRBV4-1,.,once,TRBJ2-1,CASSLIHGEDYNEQFF,TGCGCCAGCAGCCTAATCCATGGGGAGGATTACAATGAGCAGTTCTTC
TRBV5-1,.,.,TRBJ2-3,CASSFWSSTDTQYF,TGCGCCAGCAGCTTCTGGAGCAGCACAGATACGCAGTATTTT
TRBV5-1,.,.,TRBJ1-1,CASAIGKAAEAFF,TGCGCCAGCGCAATTGGGAAAGCAGCTGAAGCTTTCTTT
TRBV20-1,.,.,TRBJ2-4,CSARDDRNIQYF,TGCAGTGCTAGAGATGACCGGAACATTCAGTACTTC
TRBV11-2,.,once,TRBJ2-3,CASTTPGASDTATQYF,TGTGCCAGCACCACGCCGGGGGCTAGCGACACAGCTACGCAGTATTTT
TRBV6-1,TRBD2,.,TRBJ2-3,CASSELRSGGFTDTQYF,TGTGCCAGCAGTGAACTCAGGAGCGGGGGGTTCACAGATACGCAGTATTTT
TRBV29-1,.,few,TRBJ1-1,CSVDQTGSGAFF,TGCAGCGTTGACCAAACCGGGTCCGGAGCTTTCTTT
TRBV9,TRBD1,.,TRBJ2-7,CASSVGQAPSYEQYF,TGTGCCAGCAGCGTCGGACAGGCGCCCTCCTACGAGCAGTACTTC
TRBV7-2,TRBD1,.,TRBJ1-5,CASSAWDSKNQPQHF,TGTGCCAGCAGCGCGTGGGACAGTAAGAATCAGCCCCAGCATTTT
TRBV2,TRBD2,.,TRBJ2-7,CASRGTSGETYEQYF,TGTGCCAGCAGGGGGACTAGCGGGGAAACCTACGAGCAGTACTTC
TRBV10-3,TRBD2,few,TRBJ2-1,CAATGGVDNEQFF,TGTGCCGCCACCGGGGGGGTCGACAATGAGCAGTTCTTC
TRBV7-2,.,.,TRBJ2-4,CVSSLYREANIQYF,TGTGTCAGCAGCTTATACAGGGAGGCAAACATTCAGTACTTC
TRBV20-1,TRBD1,.,TRBJ2-6,CSASPGQGAGANVLTF,TGCAGTGCTAGCCCGGGACAGGGGGCTGGGGCCAACGTCCTGACTTTC
TRBV6-4,TRBD2,.,TRBJ2-1,CASSNKGLAGAAQYNEQFF,TGTGCCAGCAGTAACAAAGGACTAGCGGGGGCCGCTCAGTACAATGAGCAGTTCTTC
TRBV2,.,.,TRBJ2-5,CASSDFRPPKETQYF,TGTGCCAGCAGTGACTTCAGGCCACCGAAAGAGACCCAGTACTTC
TRBV25-1,.,few,TRBJ2-1,CASSGTSGQQFF,TGTGCCAGCAGTGGCACGTCGGGACAGCAGTTCTTC
TRBV7-9,.,.,TRBJ1-2,CASSLAAPETGYTF,TGTGCCAGCAGCTTAGCAGCTCCCGAAACTGGCTACACCTTC